These 27 T cell receptor beta chains were sequenced from one sample in a study of radiotherapy plus CTLA-4 blockade in lung cancer. Measured with immunoSEQ multiplex PCR; TCRdb has only the in-frame clones, and not every one. The sample shows 90,000 to 130,000 clones, around 84% of them seen only once. Material: peripheral blood, obtained from a patient treated with radiotherapy plus ipilimumab. The receptors were sampled from a human donor with non-small cell lung cancer that progressed on radiotherapy plus ipilimumab. Some clones in this sample may be carry-over from other donors' samples.

CDR3 loop: CASSSGTGKNYEQYF. DNA of the CDR3: TGTGCCAGCAGCTCCGGGACAGGGAAAAATTACGAGCAGTACTTC. The J gene is TRBJ2-7, the V gene TRBV5-4; TRBD1 aligns across 9 bases. From germline, CDR1 is SGHNT and CDR2 YYREEE (reference sequence). CDR3 length: 15 amino acids. V lost 3 bases to trimming and J lost 4 bases; unmatched junction nucleotides: 8.

The rearrangement uses TRBV27 and TRBJ1-4; 9 bases are shared with TRBD1. From germline, CDR1 is MNHEY and CDR2 SMNVEV (reference sequence). V shed 6 bases, J shed 2 bases, and the junction held 7 bases outside the gene matches. The CDR3 is 16 amino acids. The CDR3 loop is CASRGQGFTTNEKLFF. The DNA of the CDR3 is TGTGCCAGCAGGGGACAGGGATTTACTACTAATGAAAAACTGTTTTTT.

The chain combines TRBV7-8 with TRBJ1-2; possible D gene TRBD1, 5 bases. Trimming left V 0 bases short and J 8 bases short, with 7 bases between. The CDR3 extends over 12 amino acids. Germline CDR1 is SGHVS and CDR2 is FQNEAQ. The CDR3 sequence: CASSLAGDGYTF. In DNA form, the CDR3 reads TGTGCCAGCAGCTTAGCTGGGGACGGCTACACCTTC. Using reference TRBV7-8 and TRBJ1-2 for the parts outside the CDR3, the full variable domain is GAGVSQSPRYKVAKRGQDVALRCDPISGHVSLFWYQQALGQGPEFLTYFQNEAQLDKSGLPSDRFFAERPEGSVSTLKIQRTQQEDSAVYLCASSLAGDGYTFGSGTRLTVV.

J is TRBJ1-1 and V is TRBV5-1, with D unresolved. CDR1 is SGHRS and CDR2 is YFSETQ in the germline V gene. CDR3 length: 13 amino acids. Trimming pared 4 bases from V and 1 base from J, leaving 8 bases between. CDR3 in amino acids: CASSPTTNTEAFF. The CDR3 region has the DNA TGCGCCAGCAGCCCAACAACGAACACTGAAGCTTTCTTT. Looking up the rest from reference TRBV5-1 and TRBJ1-1 gives the full variable domain: KAGVTQTPRYLIKTRGQQVTLSCSPISGHRSVSWYQQTPGQGLQFLFEYFSETQRNKGNFPGRFSGRQFSNSRSEMNVSTLELGDSALYLCASSPTTNTEAFFGQGTRLTVV.

V and J are TRBV7-8 and TRBJ1-6; the D is unclear. This CDR3 is 13 amino acids long. Looked up from germline, CDR1 is SGHVS and CDR2 is FQNEAQ. Between the trimmed V and J ends, which lost 0 bases and 9 bases, there was a span of 6 bases. The DNA for the CDR3 is TGTGCCAGCAGCTTAGCTGAGATTTCACCCCTCCACTTT. Protein product: CASSLAEISPLHF.

V usage is TRBV7-6 and J usage is TRBJ2-5; TRBD1 is a possible D gene (6 bases). V lost 6 bases to trimming and J lost 5 bases, with 19 bases between them. Germline CDR1 reads SGHVS; CDR2 reads FNYEAQ. The CDR3 is made up of 15 amino acids. The DNA for the CDR3 is TGTGCCAGCAGGCCTAACAGGGTTAAGGGGGAGACCCAGTACTTC. Amino acid sequence: CASRPNRVKGETQYF.

The chain couples TRBV10-3 to TRBJ1-2, with 10 bases fitting TRBD1. Germline CDR1 reads ENHRY; CDR2 reads SYGVKD. This CDR3 has 14 residues. V was pared by 6 bases and J by 8 bases, with 9 bases of the junction left unmatched. The CDR3, as DNA: TGTGCCATCAGGGAGACAGGGGGCCTTCGGGGCTACACCTTC. Its translation: CAIRETGGLRGYTF.

The chain links TRBV2 to TRBJ1-4; D is possibly TRBD1 (6 bases). Germline CDR1 SNHLY, CDR2 FYNNEI. V dropped 7 bases and J dropped 12 bases, with 18 bases sitting between them. The CDR3 contains 13 residues. CDR3 coding DNA: TGTGCCAGCAAAGGAACAGGGCCGAAGGAACTGTTTTTT. Translated, it gives CASKGTGPKELFF. Together with reference TRBV2 and TRBJ1-4, the CDR3 gives the full variable domain: EPEVTQTPSHQVTQMGQEVILRCVPISNHLYFYWYRQILGQKVEFLVSFYNNEISEKSEIFDDQFSVERPDGSNFTLKIRSTKLEDSAMYFCASKGTGPKELFFGSGTQLSVL.

This sequence joins TRBV5-1 and TRBJ2-5; D may be TRBD2 (7 bases). CDR1 SGHRS and CDR2 YFSETQ come from the germline V gene. Trimming took off 4 bases at V and 5 bases at J, with 18 bases between the two ends. This CDR3 is 15 amino acids long. The CDR3, as DNA: TGCGCCAGCAGCCAACTGGGGGGGGGCGAGGAGACCCAGTACTTC. Translating gives CASSQLGGGEETQYF.

The V and J genes are TRBV27 and TRBJ2-2; D remains ambiguous. CDR1 and CDR2 (germline): MNHEY, SMNVEV (reference sequence). Trimming took 6 bases from V and 4 from J, leaving 18 bases between them. This CDR3 region has 16 residues. CDR3 nucleotides: TGTGCCAGCAGCGGATCCCGCACAACGGGCACCGGGGAGCTGTTTTTT. Amino acid sequence: CASSGSRTTGTGELFF.

This CDR3 reads CASSLGADSDYGYTF. DNA of the CDR3: TGCGCCAGCAGCTTGGGAGCCGACAGTGACTATGGCTACACCTTC. This chain connects TRBV5-1 to TRBJ1-2, with a tentative D call TRBD1 (5 bases). The CDR3 sequence is 15 residues long. CDR1 SGHRS and CDR2 YFSETQ come from the germline V gene. Trimming cost V 0 bases and J 3 bases, with 12 bases left between them.

V usage is TRBV27 and J usage is TRBJ2-7; perhaps TRBD1 as D (6 bases). The CDR3 sequence is 14 residues long. Germline lookup yields CDR1 MNHEY and CDR2 SMNVEV (reference sequence). V lost 7 bases, J lost 1 base, and 14 bases lay in between. CDR3 nucleotide sequence: TGTGCCAGCAAAACAAACAGGGAGTCCTACGAGCAGTACTTC. Protein: CASKTNRESYEQYF.

V usage is TRBV7-3 and J usage is TRBJ2-7; D may be TRBD1 or TRBD2 (5 bases each). This CDR3 is built from 13 residues. From germline, CDR1 is SGHTA and CDR2 FQGTGA. V lost 5 bases, J lost 7 bases, and 15 bases lay in between. This chain's CDR3 is CASSPSGGREQYF. As DNA, the CDR3 is TGTGCCAGCAGCCCGTCTGGGGGAAGGGAGCAGTACTTC.

On this clone: Because it lacks the conserved phenylalanine or tryptophan at the end, this CDR3 is likely a read error. The chain uses TRBV7-8 and TRBJ2-7; 10 nucleotides agree with TRBD1. The CDR3 is 16 amino acids. V was clipped by 3 bases and J by 4 bases; unmatched bases: 9. In germline, CDR1 is SGHVS, CDR2 FQNEAQ. CDR3 sequence reads: CASSFTSGTGAYEQYL. CDR3 nucleotides: TGTGCCAGCAGCTTTACCTCTGGGACAGGGGCATACGAGCAGTACCTC.

This clone has more than one count but fewer than ten. V gene TRBV5-1 combines with J gene TRBJ2-1, with D maybe TRBD2 (5 bases). The CDR3 runs 14 residues. V was shortened by 4 bases and J by 5 bases, with 13 bases between the two germline ends. Germline CDR1 SGHRS, CDR2 YFSETQ. The CDR3, as DNA: TGCGCCAGCAGCACCTCTGGACTTAACAATGAGCAGTTCTTC. As protein: CASSTSGLNNEQFF.

The V call is TRBV5-1, the J call TRBJ1-1; D ambiguous. Germline V gene lookup returns CDR1 SGHRS and CDR2 YFSETQ. The CDR3 is made up of 15 amino acids. With 1 base removed from V and 6 bases from J, the gap between germline ends came to 16 bases. CDR3 protein: CASSLRAGRGAEAFF. In DNA, the CDR3 is TGCGCCAGCAGCTTGCGGGCGGGGAGAGGCGCTGAAGCTTTCTTT.

The chain links TRBV5-4 to TRBJ1-2; a possible D gene is TRBD1 (5 bases). V was shortened by 0 bases and J by 4 bases, with 7 bases between the two germline ends. CDR3 length: 13 residues. Germline V gives CDR1 SGHNT, CDR2 YYREEE (reference sequence). The CDR3 loop is CASSLGQIYGYTF. The DNA for the CDR3 is TGTGCCAGCAGCTTGGGACAGATCTATGGCTACACCTTC.

In this sample, this clone turned up once. The chain joins TRBV6-1 to TRBJ2-4, with D possibly matching TRBD1 (6 bases). CDR3 size: 11 residues. V lost 11 bases and J 6 bases, leaving 11 bases between the germline ends. Germline V gene data show CDR1 as MNHNS and CDR2 as SASEGT. In nucleotides, the CDR3 is TGTGCCTCCGCGACAGGAAACATTCAGTACTTC. As protein: CASATGNIQYF.

The sample holds a few counts of this clone. The V call is TRBV19, the J call TRBJ1-6; 9 bases match TRBD1. From germline, CDR1 is LNHDA and CDR2 SQIVND (reference sequence). V gave up 6 bases and J gave up 9 bases; unmatched junction bases: 9. This CDR3 region has 15 residues. CDR3 nucleotides: TGTGCCAGTAGGATTCGAGGACAGGGGATTTCACCCCTCCACTTT. Encoded protein: CASRIRGQGISPLHF.

V and J are TRBV5-1 and TRBJ2-5; perhaps D is TRBD1 or TRBD2 (5 bases each). The V gene's germline CDR1 is SGHRS and CDR2 YFSETQ. V dropped 4 bases and J dropped 5 bases, with 12 bases sitting between them. The CDR3 covers 13 residues. The CDR3 DNA reads as TGCGCCAGCAGCCGGGGCCAGGGTGAGACCCAGTACTTC. Amino acids: CASSRGQGETQYF.

The chain employs TRBV7-2 and TRBJ1-2; TRBD1 aligns across 9 bases. From germline, CDR1 is SGHTA and CDR2 FQGNSA. Unmatched junction bases numbered 4, after V lost 3 bases and J lost 2 bases. This CDR3 spans 15 amino acids. For the CDR3, the DNA is TGTGCCAGCAGCTTGGGACAGGGAGTAAACTATGGCTACACCTTC. Amino acids: CASSLGQGVNYGYTF. The full variable domain, completed using reference TRBV7-2 and TRBJ1-2, is GAGVSQSPSNKVTEKGKDVELRCDPISGHTALYWYRQSLGQGLEFLIYFQGNSAPDKSGLPSDRFSAERTGGSVSTLTIQRTQQEDSAVYLCASSLGQGVNYGYTFGSGTRLTVV.

The V gene is TRBV20-1, the J gene TRBJ1-2; D ambiguous. Looked up from germline, CDR1 is DFQATT and CDR2 is SNEGSKA (reference sequence). The CDR3 is 11 amino acids. V lost 8 bases, J lost 3 bases, and 10 bases lay in between. The CDR3 sequence is CSPEAHYGYTF. The DNA for the CDR3 is TGCAGTCCTGAGGCGCACTATGGCTACACCTTC.

In this sample, this clone turned up a few times. This sequence joins TRBV6-5 and TRBJ2-7, with D perhaps TRBD1 or TRBD2 (5 bases each). The CDR3 runs to 15 residues. Germline V gene data show CDR1 as MNHEY and CDR2 as SVGAGI. Trimming left V 0 bases short and J 2 bases short, with 11 bases between. The CDR3 DNA reads as TGTGCCAGCAGTTACTCCGGGACGGTCACCTACGAGCAGTACTTC. Its protein product is CASSYSGTVTYEQYF.

The chain uses TRBV5-1 and TRBJ2-1, with 10 bases aligning to TRBD1. The CDR3 is 15 residues long. In germline, CDR1 is SGHRS, CDR2 YFSETQ. The junction had 3 bases not matched to a gene; V was cut back by 4 bases and J by 2 bases. DNA of the CDR3: TGCGCCAGCAGCCCGGGACAGGGGACCTACAATGAGCAGTTCTTC. It specifies CASSPGQGTYNEQFF.

V and J are TRBV7-3 and TRBJ1-1; weak D call: TRBD1 (5 bases). The germline V gene has CDR1 SGHTA and CDR2 FQGTGA. The CDR3 has 18 residues. V was cut by 0 bases and J by 0 bases, with 17 bases left in between. The CDR3 loop is CASSLTRASGSMNTEAFF. CDR3 nucleotide sequence: TGTGCCAGCAGCTTAACTCGGGCATCAGGGTCGATGAACACTGAAGCTTTCTTT.

J is TRBJ1-2 and V is TRBV19; D unclear. This CDR3 contains 11 residues. The germline V gene encodes CDR1 LNHDA and CDR2 SQIVND (reference sequence). Deletions cut 6 bases from V and 3 bases from J, with 5 bases between. As DNA, the CDR3 is TGTGCCAGTAGGAGGGACTATGGCTACACCTTC. Amino acids: CASRRDYGYTF. The whole variable domain, remainder taken from reference TRBV19 and TRBJ1-2, is DGGITQSPKYLFRKEGQNVTLSCEQNLNHDAMYWYRQDPGQGLRLIYYSQIVNDFQKGDIAEGYSVSREKKESFPLTVTSAQKNPTAFYLCASRRDYGYTFGSGTRLTVV.

This clone was detected only once. The same CDR3 also results from other DNA sequences found in this sample. V and J are TRBV4-2 and TRBJ2-7; 10 nucleotides line up with TRBD2. Germline CDR1 and CDR2: LGHNA and YNFKEQ. V trimming: 0 bases; J trimming: 2 bases; junction bases outside the gene matches: 13. The CDR3 extends over 19 amino acids. The CDR3 region has the DNA TGTGCCAGCAGCCAAGAGGCACGGGGATTAGCGGGGGGCCCCTACGAGCAGTACTTC. Residues: CASSQEARGLAGGPYEQYF.